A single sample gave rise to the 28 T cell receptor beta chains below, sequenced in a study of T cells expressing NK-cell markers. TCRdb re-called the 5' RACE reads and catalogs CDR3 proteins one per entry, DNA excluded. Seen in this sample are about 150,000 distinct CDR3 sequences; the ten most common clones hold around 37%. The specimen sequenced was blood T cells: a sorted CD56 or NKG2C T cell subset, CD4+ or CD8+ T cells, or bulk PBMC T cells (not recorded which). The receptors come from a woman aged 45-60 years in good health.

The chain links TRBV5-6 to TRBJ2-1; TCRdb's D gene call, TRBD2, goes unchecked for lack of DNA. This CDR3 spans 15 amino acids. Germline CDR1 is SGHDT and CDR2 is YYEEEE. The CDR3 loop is CASIRSGGAHNEQFF.

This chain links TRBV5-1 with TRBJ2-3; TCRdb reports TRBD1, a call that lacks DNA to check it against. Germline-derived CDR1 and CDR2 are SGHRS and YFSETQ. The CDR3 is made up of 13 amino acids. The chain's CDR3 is CASSPWGGESQYF.

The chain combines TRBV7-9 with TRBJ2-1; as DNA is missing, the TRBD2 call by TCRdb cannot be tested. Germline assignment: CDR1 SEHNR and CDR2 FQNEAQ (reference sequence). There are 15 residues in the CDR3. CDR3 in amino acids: CASSSPSGGYNEQFF.

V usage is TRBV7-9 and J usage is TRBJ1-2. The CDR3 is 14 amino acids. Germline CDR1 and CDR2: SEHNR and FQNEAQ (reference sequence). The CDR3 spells CASSVEIKPNGYTF. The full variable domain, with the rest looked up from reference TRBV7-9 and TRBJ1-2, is DTGVSQNPRHKITKRGQNVTFRCDPISEHNRLYWYRQTLGQGPEFLTYFQNEAQLEKSRLLSDRFSAERPKGSFSTLEIQRTEQGDSAMYLCASSVEIKPNGYTFGSGTRLTVV.

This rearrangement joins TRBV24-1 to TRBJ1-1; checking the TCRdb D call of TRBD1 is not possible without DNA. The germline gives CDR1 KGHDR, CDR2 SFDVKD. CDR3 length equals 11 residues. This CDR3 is CATRVDRGAFF.

CDR3 region: CASSLGLASFETQYF. The chain has TRBV6-5 and TRBJ2-5; lacking DNA, the TRBD2 call made by TCRdb goes unchecked. The CDR3 contains 15 residues. Per germline, CDR1 MNHEY and CDR2 SVGAGI.

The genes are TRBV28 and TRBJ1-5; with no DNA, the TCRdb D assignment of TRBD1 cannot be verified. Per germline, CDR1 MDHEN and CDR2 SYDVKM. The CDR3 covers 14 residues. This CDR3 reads CASSFLGANQPQHF.

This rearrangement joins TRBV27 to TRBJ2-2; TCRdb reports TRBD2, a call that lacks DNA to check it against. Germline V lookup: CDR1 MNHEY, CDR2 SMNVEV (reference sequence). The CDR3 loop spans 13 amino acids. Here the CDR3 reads CASSLGEGGELFF.

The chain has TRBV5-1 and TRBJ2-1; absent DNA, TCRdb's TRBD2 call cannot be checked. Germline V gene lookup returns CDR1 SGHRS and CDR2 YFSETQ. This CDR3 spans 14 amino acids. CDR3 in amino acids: CASSPSGGYNEQFF.

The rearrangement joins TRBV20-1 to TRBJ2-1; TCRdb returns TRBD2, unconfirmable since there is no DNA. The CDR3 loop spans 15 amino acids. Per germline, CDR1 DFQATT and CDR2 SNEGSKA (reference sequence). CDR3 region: CSARPLKGGYNEQFF.

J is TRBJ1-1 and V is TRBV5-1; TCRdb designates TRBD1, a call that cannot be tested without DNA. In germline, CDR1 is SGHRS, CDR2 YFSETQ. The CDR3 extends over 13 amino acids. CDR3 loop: CASSQVPGREAFF.

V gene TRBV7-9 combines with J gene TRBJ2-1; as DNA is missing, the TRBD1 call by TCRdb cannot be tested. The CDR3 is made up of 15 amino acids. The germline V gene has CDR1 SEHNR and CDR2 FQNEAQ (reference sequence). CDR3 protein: CASKLGGGLYNEQFF.

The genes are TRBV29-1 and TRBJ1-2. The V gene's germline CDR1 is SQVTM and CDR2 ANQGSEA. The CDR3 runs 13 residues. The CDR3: CSVETDMNYGYTF.

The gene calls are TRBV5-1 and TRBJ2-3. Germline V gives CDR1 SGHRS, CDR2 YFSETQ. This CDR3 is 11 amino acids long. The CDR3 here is CASSRSNTQYF.

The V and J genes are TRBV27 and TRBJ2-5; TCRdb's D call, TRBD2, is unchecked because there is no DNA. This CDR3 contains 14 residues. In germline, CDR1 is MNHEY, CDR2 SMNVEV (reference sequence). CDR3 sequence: CAIKGGVGDGTQYF.

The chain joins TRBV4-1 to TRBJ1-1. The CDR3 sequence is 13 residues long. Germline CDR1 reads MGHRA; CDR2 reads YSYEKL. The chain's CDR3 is CASSQVTDLEAFF.

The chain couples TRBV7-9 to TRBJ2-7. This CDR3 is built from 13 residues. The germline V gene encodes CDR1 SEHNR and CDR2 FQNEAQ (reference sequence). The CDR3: CASSRLEAYEQYF.

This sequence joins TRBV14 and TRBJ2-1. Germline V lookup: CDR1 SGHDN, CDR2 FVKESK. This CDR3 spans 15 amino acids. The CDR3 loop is CASSQRDSLLNEQFF.

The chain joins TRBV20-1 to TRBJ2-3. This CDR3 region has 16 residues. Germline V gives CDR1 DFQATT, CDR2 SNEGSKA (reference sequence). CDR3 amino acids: CSARALYFATTDTQYF.

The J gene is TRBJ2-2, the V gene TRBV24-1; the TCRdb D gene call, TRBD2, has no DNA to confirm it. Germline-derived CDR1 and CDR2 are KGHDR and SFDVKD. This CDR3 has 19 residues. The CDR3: CATSDHSRLANSNTGELFF.

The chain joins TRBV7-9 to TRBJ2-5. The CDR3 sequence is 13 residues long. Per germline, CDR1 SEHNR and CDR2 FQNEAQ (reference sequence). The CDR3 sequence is CASSFEAFKTQYF.

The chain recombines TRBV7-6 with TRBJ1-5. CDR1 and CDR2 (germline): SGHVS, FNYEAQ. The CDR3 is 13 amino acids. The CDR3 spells CASSRTDNQPQHF.

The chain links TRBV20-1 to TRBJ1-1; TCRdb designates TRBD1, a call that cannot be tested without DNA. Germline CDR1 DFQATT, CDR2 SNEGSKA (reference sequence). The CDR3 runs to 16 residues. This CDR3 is CSARDPPQGGNTEAFF.

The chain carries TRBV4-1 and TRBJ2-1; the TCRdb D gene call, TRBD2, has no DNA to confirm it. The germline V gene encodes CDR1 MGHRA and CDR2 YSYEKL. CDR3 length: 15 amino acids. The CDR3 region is CASSYRGLGTAEQFF.

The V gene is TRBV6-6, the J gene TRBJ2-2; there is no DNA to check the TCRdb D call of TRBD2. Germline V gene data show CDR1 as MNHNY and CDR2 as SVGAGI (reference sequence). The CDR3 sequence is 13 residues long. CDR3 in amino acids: CASGGMGTGELFF.

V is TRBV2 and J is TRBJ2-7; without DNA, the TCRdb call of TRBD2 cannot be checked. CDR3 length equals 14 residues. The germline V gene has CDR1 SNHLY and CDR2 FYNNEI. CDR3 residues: CASSEIAGAYEQYF. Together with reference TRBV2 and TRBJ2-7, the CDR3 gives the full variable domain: EPEVTQTPSHQVTQMGQEVILRCVPISNHLYFYWYRQILGQKVEFLVSFYNNEISEKSEIFDDQFSVERPDGSNFTLKIRSTKLEDSAMYFCASSEIAGAYEQYFGPGTRLTVT.

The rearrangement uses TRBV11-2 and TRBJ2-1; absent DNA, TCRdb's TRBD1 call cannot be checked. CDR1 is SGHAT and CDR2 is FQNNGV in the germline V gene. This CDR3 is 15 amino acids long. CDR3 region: CASSLGTAGGNEQFF.

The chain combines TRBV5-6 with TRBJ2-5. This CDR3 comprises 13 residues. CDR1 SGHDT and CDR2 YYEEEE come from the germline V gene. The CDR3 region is CASSLMAEETQYF.